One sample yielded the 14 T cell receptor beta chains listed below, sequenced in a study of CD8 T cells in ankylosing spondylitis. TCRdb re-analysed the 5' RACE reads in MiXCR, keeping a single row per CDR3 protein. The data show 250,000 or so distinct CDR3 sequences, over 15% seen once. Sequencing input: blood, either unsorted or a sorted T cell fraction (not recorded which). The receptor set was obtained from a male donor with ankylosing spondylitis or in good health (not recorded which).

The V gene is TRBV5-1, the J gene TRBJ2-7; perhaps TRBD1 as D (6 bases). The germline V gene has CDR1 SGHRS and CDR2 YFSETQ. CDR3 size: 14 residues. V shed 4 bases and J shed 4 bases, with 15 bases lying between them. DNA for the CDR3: TGCGCCAGCAGCCCGGGACACCGCTGGTACGAGCAGTACTTC. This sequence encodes CASSPGHRWYEQYF.

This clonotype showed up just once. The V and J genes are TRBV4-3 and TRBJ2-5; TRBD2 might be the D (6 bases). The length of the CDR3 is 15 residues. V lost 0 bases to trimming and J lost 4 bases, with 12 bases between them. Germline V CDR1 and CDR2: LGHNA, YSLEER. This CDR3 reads CASSQDGGVGETQYF. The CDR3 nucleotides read TGCGCCAGCAGCCAAGACGGGGGAGTAGGAGAGACCCAGTACTTC.

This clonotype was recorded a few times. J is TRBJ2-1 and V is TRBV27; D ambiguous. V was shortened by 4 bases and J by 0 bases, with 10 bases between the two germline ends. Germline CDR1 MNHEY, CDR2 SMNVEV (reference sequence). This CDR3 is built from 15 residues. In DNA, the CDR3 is TGTGCCAGCAGTTCGCTGGAGAGCTCCTACAATGAGCAGTTCTTC. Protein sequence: CASSSLESSYNEQFF.

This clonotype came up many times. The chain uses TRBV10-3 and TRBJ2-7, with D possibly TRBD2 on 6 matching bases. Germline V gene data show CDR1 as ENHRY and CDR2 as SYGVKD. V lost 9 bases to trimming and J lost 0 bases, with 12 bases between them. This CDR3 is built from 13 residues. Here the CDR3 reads CAMRDLSSYEQYF. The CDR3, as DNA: TGTGCCATGAGGGACTTGAGCTCCTACGAGCAGTACTTC.

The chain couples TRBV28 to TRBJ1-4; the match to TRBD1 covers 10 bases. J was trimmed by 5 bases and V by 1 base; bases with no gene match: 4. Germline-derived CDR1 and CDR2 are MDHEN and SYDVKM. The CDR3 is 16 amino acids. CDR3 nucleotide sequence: TGTGCCAGCAGTTTATCGGGGACAGGGGAGAATGAAAAACTGTTTTTT. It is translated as CASSLSGTGENEKLFF.

The CDR3 sequence: CASSPRRDSSYEQYF. Here the CDR3 DNA reads TGTGCCAGCAGCCCGCGCCGGGACAGCTCCTACGAGCAGTACTTC. This chain joins TRBV3-1 and TRBJ2-7, with TRBD1 matching over 7 bases. The CDR3 length is 15 residues. The germline gives CDR1 LGHDT, CDR2 YNNKEL (reference sequence). Trimming at V came to 4 bases and at J to 0 bases, leaving 6 bases not matched to a gene.

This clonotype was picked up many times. This CDR3 is CASSVGGNSYEQYF. CDR3 coding DNA: TGTGCCAGCAGCGTAGGAGGGAACTCCTACGAGCAGTACTTC. V gene TRBV9 combines with J gene TRBJ2-7; D is possibly TRBD2 (5 bases). V was shortened by 0 bases and J by 0 bases, with 7 bases between the two germline ends. From germline, CDR1 is SGDLS and CDR2 YYNGEE. The CDR3 consists of 14 residues.

In nucleotides, the CDR3 is TGTGCCAGCAGCTATTCCGGGACTAGCCATGCTACGAAGCCGCCAGATACGCAGTATTTT. It is translated as CASSYSGTSHATKPPDTQYF. The chain couples TRBV5-6 to TRBJ2-3; the match to TRBD2 covers 9 bases. Trimming at V came to 3 bases and at J to 4 bases, leaving 21 bases not matched to a gene. The CDR3 runs 20 residues. Germline CDR1 and CDR2: SGHDT and YYEEEE.

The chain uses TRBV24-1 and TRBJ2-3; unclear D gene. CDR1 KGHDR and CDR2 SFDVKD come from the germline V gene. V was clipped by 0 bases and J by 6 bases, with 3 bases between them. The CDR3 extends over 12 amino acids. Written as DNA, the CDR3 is TGTGCCACCAGTGATTTGCCGGATACGCAGTATTTT. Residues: CATSDLPDTQYF.

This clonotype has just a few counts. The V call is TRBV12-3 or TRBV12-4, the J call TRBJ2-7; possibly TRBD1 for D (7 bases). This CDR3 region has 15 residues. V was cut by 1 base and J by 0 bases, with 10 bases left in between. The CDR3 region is CASSLGRDSSYEQYF. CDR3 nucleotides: TGTGCCAGCAGTTTAGGGCGGGACAGCTCCTACGAGCAGTACTTC.

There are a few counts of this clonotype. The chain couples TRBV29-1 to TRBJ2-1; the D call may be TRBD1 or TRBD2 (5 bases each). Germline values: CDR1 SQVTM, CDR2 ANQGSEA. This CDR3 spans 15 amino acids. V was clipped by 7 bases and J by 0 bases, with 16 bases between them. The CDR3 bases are TGCAGCGGAGGGACGGACCGGAGCTCCTACAATGAGCAGTTCTTC. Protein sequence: CSGGTDRSSYNEQFF.

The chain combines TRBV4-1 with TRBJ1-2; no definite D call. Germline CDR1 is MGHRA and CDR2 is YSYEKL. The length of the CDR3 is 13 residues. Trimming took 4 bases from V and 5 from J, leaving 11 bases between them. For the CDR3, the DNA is TGCGCCAGCAGCCCCTTAGGAGATTATGGCTACACCTTC. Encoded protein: CASSPLGDYGYTF.

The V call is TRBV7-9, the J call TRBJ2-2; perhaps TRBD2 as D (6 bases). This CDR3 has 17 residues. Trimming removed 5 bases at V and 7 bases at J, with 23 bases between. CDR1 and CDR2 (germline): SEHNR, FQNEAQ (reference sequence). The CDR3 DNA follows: TGTGCCAGCAGCCCTCGTTTGCCGGGAGATCGCATCGGGGAGCTGTTTTTT. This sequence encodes CASSPRLPGDRIGELFF.

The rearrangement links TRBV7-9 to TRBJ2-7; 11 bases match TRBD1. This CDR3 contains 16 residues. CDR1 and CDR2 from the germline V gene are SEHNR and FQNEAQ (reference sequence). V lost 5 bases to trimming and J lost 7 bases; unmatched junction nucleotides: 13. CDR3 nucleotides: TGTGCCAGCAGCCCCGGGACAGGACAGGGGGCGCTTGAGCAGTACTTC. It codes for CASSPGTGQGALEQYF. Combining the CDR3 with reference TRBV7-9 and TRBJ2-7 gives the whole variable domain DTGVSQNPRHKITKRGQNVTFRCDPISEHNRLYWYRQTLGQGPEFLTYFQNEAQLEKSRLLSDRFSAERPKGSFSTLEIQRTEQGDSAMYLCASSPGTGQGALEQYFGPGTRLTVT.